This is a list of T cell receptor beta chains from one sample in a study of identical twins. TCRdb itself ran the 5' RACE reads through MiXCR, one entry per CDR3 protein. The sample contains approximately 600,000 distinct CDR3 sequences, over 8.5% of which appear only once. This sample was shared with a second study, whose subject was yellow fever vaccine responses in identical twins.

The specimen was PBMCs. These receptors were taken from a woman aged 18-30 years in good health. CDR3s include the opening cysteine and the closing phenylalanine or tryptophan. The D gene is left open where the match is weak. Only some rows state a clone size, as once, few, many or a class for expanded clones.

CDR3 protein: CSARGTSGRSPYEQYF
CDR3 DNA: TGCAGTGCTAGAGGGACTAGCGGGAGATCCCCCTACGAGCAGTACTTC
clone size: many
J gene: TRBJ2-7
D gene: TRBD2
V gene: TRBV20-1

CDR3 protein: CASGSGHEQYF
CDR3 DNA: TGTGCCAGCGGGTCGGGTCACGAGCAGTACTTC
clone size: .
J gene: TRBJ2-7
D gene: .
V gene: TRBV12-3/TRBV12-4

CDR3 protein: CSATVPSSYEQYF
CDR3 DNA: TGCAGTGCTACGGTACCATCAAGCTACGAGCAGTACTTC
clone size: few
J gene: TRBJ2-7
D gene: .
V gene: TRBV20-1

CDR3 protein: CASSLGTGGPDTQYF
CDR3 DNA: TGTGCCAGCAGCTTAGGGACAGGCGGGCCGGATACGCAGTATTTT
clone size: many
J gene: TRBJ2-3
D gene: TRBD1
V gene: TRBV11-2

CDR3 protein: CSVDTSSGNTIYF
CDR3 DNA: TGCAGCGTTGACACGAGCTCTGGAAACACCATATATTTC
clone size: .
J gene: TRBJ1-3
D gene: .
V gene: TRBV29-1

CDR3 protein: CASRKRANTGELFF
CDR3 DNA: TGTGCCAGCCGCAAGAGAGCGAACACCGGGGAGCTGTTTTTT
clone size: many
J gene: TRBJ2-2
D gene: .
V gene: TRBV6-1

CDR3 protein: CATAPGTEAYGYTF
CDR3 DNA: TGTGCCACCGCCCCCGGGACTGAAGCCTATGGCTACACCTTC
clone size: many
J gene: TRBJ1-2
D gene: .
V gene: TRBV24-1

CDR3 protein: CASSDWRDEQYF
CDR3 DNA: TGTGCCAGCAGTGATTGGAGGGACGAGCAGTACTTC
clone size: many
J gene: TRBJ2-7
D gene: .
V gene: TRBV6-2/TRBV6-3

CDR3 protein: CAIRSESYEQYF
CDR3 DNA: TGTGCCATCCGATCCGAATCCTACGAGCAGTACTTC
clone size: few
J gene: TRBJ2-7
D gene: .
V gene: TRBV10-3

CDR3 protein: CREGGSTDTQYF
CDR3 DNA: TGCAGGGAGGGGGGCTCCACAGATACGCAGTATTTT
clone size: .
J gene: TRBJ2-3
D gene: .
V gene: TRBV20-1

CDR3 protein: CASSLEFLNTEAFF
CDR3 DNA: TGTGCCAGCAGCTTAGAGTTCTTGAACACTGAAGCTTTCTTT
clone size: many
J gene: TRBJ1-1
D gene: .
V gene: TRBV7-9

CDR3 protein: CASSQATGGYNEQFF
CDR3 DNA: TGCGCCAGCAGCCAAGCCACGGGAGGTTACAATGAGCAGTTCTTC
clone size: .
J gene: TRBJ2-1
D gene: TRBD2
V gene: TRBV4-3

CDR3 protein: CSASHRGVSTDTQYF
CDR3 DNA: TGCAGTGCTAGTCACAGGGGGGTCAGCACAGATACGCAGTATTTT
clone size: .
J gene: TRBJ2-3
D gene: TRBD1
V gene: TRBV20-1

CDR3 protein: CASSPDVWGQETQYF
CDR3 DNA: TGTGCCAGCAGCCCCGATGTGTGGGGCCAAGAGACCCAGTACTTC
clone size: many
J gene: TRBJ2-5
D gene: .
V gene: TRBV9

CDR3 protein: CASSSQSGNQPQHF
CDR3 DNA: TGTGCCAGCAGCTCACAATCGGGTAATCAGCCCCAGCATTTT
clone size: many
J gene: TRBJ1-5
D gene: .
V gene: TRBV7-8

CDR3 protein: CASSWGHDGEQYF
CDR3 DNA: TGCGCCAGCAGCTGGGGCCACGACGGCGAGCAGTACTTC
clone size: few
J gene: TRBJ2-7
D gene: .
V gene: TRBV5-1

CDR3 protein: CASSLEGTFSTDTQYF
CDR3 DNA: TGTGCCAGCAGCTTAGAAGGGACATTTAGCACAGATACGCAGTATTTT
clone size: few
J gene: TRBJ2-3
D gene: .
V gene: TRBV7-6

CDR3 protein: CSVDLGGNEKLFF
CDR3 DNA: TGCAGCGTTGACCTTGGGGGTAATGAAAAACTGTTTTTT
clone size: many
J gene: TRBJ1-4
D gene: .
V gene: TRBV29-1

CDR3 protein: CASSFPDIQETQYF
CDR3 DNA: TGTGCCAGCAGTTTTCCGGATATCCAAGAGACCCAGTACTTC
clone size: .
J gene: TRBJ2-5
D gene: .
V gene: TRBV6-2/TRBV6-3

CDR3 protein: CSVTGVKQFF
CDR3 DNA: TGCAGCGTTACGGGTGTGAAGCAGTTCTTC
clone size: many
J gene: TRBJ2-1
D gene: .
V gene: TRBV29-1

CDR3 protein: CASGPIAGGRTGELFF
CDR3 DNA: TGTGCCAGCGGACCTATAGCGGGAGGGCGTACCGGGGAGCTGTTTTTT
clone size: .
J gene: TRBJ2-2
D gene: TRBD2
V gene: TRBV12-3/TRBV12-4

CDR3 protein: CASSDPRGQGRARRGYTF
CDR3 DNA: TGCGCCAGCAGCGATCCCAGAGGACAGGGGCGGGCTAGACGCGGCTACACCTTC
clone size: few
J gene: TRBJ1-2
D gene: TRBD1
V gene: TRBV5-1

CDR3 protein: CASSLVGSGTEAFF
CDR3 DNA: TGTGCCAGCAGCTTAGTAGGGTCTGGCACTGAAGCTTTCTTT
clone size: .
J gene: TRBJ1-1
D gene: .
V gene: TRBV7-9

CDR3 protein: CASSDPGTSGFYEQYF
CDR3 DNA: TGCGCCAGCAGCGATCCCGGGACTAGCGGGTTCTACGAGCAGTACTTC
clone size: many
J gene: TRBJ2-7
D gene: TRBD2
V gene: TRBV5-1

CDR3 protein: CASSQEDSVTDTQYF
CDR3 DNA: TGCGCCAGCAGCCAAGAGGACAGTGTCACAGATACGCAGTATTTT
clone size: .
J gene: TRBJ2-3
D gene: .
V gene: TRBV4-1

CDR3 protein: CASSLAGSSTEAFF
CDR3 DNA: TGTGCCAGCAGCTTGGCGGGTTCAAGCACTGAAGCTTTCTTT
clone size: many
J gene: TRBJ1-1
D gene: .
V gene: TRBV5-5

CDR3 protein: CASSEAHVSNTGELFF
CDR3 DNA: TGTGCCAGCAGTGAAGCGCACGTCTCGAACACCGGGGAGCTGTTTTTT
clone size: few
J gene: TRBJ2-2
D gene: .
V gene: TRBV2

CDR3 protein: CASSKERTSGGRYSYNEQFF
CDR3 DNA: TGTGCCAGCAGCAAAGAAAGGACTAGCGGGGGACGATACTCCTACAATGAGCAGTTCTTC
clone size: .
J gene: TRBJ2-1
D gene: .
V gene: TRBV21-1

CDR3 protein: CASSLTKRGGTHTQYF
CDR3 DNA: TGTGCCAGCAGCTTAACTAAGCGGGGCGGCACACATACGCAGTATTTT
clone size: .
J gene: TRBJ2-3
D gene: TRBD2
V gene: TRBV11-2

CDR3 protein: CASSPTQQGGFPPQHF
CDR3 DNA: TGTGCCAGCAGCCCAACTCAACAGGGGGGCTTCCCGCCCCAGCATTTT
clone size: many
J gene: TRBJ1-5
D gene: TRBD1
V gene: TRBV3-1

CDR3 protein: CSARDRTGRNEKLFF
CDR3 DNA: TGCAGTGCTAGAGACCGGACGGGACGTAATGAAAAACTGTTTTTT
clone size: many
J gene: TRBJ1-4
D gene: .
V gene: TRBV20-1

CDR3 protein: CASSEAGRNNQPQHF
CDR3 DNA: TGTGCCAGCAGTGAAGCGGGACGCAACAATCAGCCCCAGCATTTT
clone size: many
J gene: TRBJ1-5
D gene: .
V gene: TRBV25-1

CDR3 protein: CASTPGGEAKNIQYF
CDR3 DNA: TGTGCCAGCACCCCCGGGGGGGAAGCCAAAAACATTCAGTACTTC
clone size: .
J gene: TRBJ2-4
D gene: TRBD2
V gene: TRBV28

CDR3 protein: CCARANSGRALTQYF
CDR3 DNA: TGCTGTGCTAGAGCCAATAGCGGGAGGGCCTTAACTCAGTACTTC
clone size: .
J gene: TRBJ2-5
D gene: TRBD2
V gene: TRBV20-1

CDR3 protein: CASSRQDSSYNEQFF
CDR3 DNA: TGTGCCAGCAGCCGACAGGACAGCTCCTACAATGAGCAGTTCTTC
clone size: few
J gene: TRBJ2-1
D gene: .
V gene: TRBV12-3/TRBV12-4

CDR3 protein: CASSFPGHPYEQYF
CDR3 DNA: TGTGCCAGCAGTTTCCCCGGACACCCCTACGAGCAGTACTTC
clone size: few
J gene: TRBJ2-7
D gene: .
V gene: TRBV6-2/TRBV6-3

CDR3 protein: CSARGTPYEQYF
CDR3 DNA: TGCAGCGCCCGCGGGACACCCTACGAGCAGTACTTC
clone size: .
J gene: TRBJ2-7
D gene: .
V gene: TRBV29-1

CDR3 protein: CASSFTGNEQFF
CDR3 DNA: TGTGCCAGCAGCTTCACAGGCAATGAGCAGTTCTTC
clone size: many
J gene: TRBJ2-1
D gene: .
V gene: TRBV11-2

CDR3 protein: CASSLGTSGRYEQYF
CDR3 DNA: TGTGCCAGCAGTCTAGGGACTAGCGGGAGGTACGAGCAGTACTTC
clone size: many
J gene: TRBJ2-7
D gene: TRBD2
V gene: TRBV12-3/TRBV12-4

CDR3 protein: CASSIRTGGYNSPLHF
CDR3 DNA: TGTGCCAGCAGCATCAGGACAGGGGGCTATAATTCACCCCTCCACTTT
clone size: .
J gene: TRBJ1-6
D gene: TRBD1
V gene: TRBV7-2

CDR3 protein: CASSPRDRGPYNEQFF
CDR3 DNA: TGTGCCAGCAGCCCCCGGGACAGGGGGCCATACAATGAGCAGTTCTTC
clone size: .
J gene: TRBJ2-1
D gene: TRBD1
V gene: TRBV7-9

CDR3 protein: CASSPWVEVYEQYF
CDR3 DNA: TGTGCCAGCAGCCCCTGGGTGGAAGTCTACGAGCAGTACTTC
clone size: .
J gene: TRBJ2-7
D gene: .
V gene: TRBV7-9

CDR3 protein: CASSLDVPGGTEAFF
CDR3 DNA: TGCGCCAGCAGCTTGGATGTGCCGGGAGGCACTGAAGCTTTCTTT
clone size: many
J gene: TRBJ1-1
D gene: .
V gene: TRBV5-1

CDR3 protein: CSALRTESTDTQYF
CDR3 DNA: TGCAGTGCTCTACGGACAGAAAGCACAGATACGCAGTATTTT
clone size: .
J gene: TRBJ2-3
D gene: .
V gene: TRBV20-1

CDR3 protein: CASTFGGVGYQETQYF
CDR3 DNA: TGTGCCAGCACATTTGGAGGCGTGGGGTACCAAGAGACCCAGTACTTC
clone size: few
J gene: TRBJ2-5
D gene: .
V gene: TRBV28

CDR3 protein: CASSREGRTYEQYF
CDR3 DNA: TGTGCCAGCAGCCGAGAGGGACGGACCTACGAGCAGTACTTC
clone size: many
J gene: TRBJ2-7
D gene: .
V gene: TRBV14

CDR3 protein: CSAPGTGGNSPLHF
CDR3 DNA: TGCAGTGCGCCCGGGACAGGGGGTAATTCACCCCTCCACTTT
clone size: few
J gene: TRBJ1-6
D gene: TRBD1
V gene: TRBV20-1

CDR3 protein: CASSWTDSPGTDTQYF
CDR3 DNA: TGTGCCAGCAGCTGGACGGACTCCCCTGGGACAGATACGCAGTATTTT
clone size: many
J gene: TRBJ2-3
D gene: .
V gene: TRBV7-9

CDR3 protein: CASSFDRGTNEKLFF
CDR3 DNA: TGTGCCAGCAGCTTTGACAGGGGTACCAATGAAAAACTGTTTTTT
clone size: few
J gene: TRBJ1-4
D gene: TRBD1
V gene: TRBV11-2

CDR3 protein: CASSLGARSYNEQFF
CDR3 DNA: TGTGCCAGCAGTTTAGGCGCCCGCTCCTACAATGAGCAGTTCTTC
clone size: many
J gene: TRBJ2-1
D gene: .
V gene: TRBV28

CDR3 protein: CASSPKTRPGELFF
CDR3 DNA: TGTGCCAGCAGCCCAAAAACTAGGCCCGGGGAGCTGTTTTTT
clone size: few
J gene: TRBJ2-2
D gene: .
V gene: TRBV7-3

CDR3 protein: CASSQDLGGSQPQHF
CDR3 DNA: TGTGCCAGCAGCCAAGATCTAGGGGGAAGTCAGCCCCAGCATTTT
clone size: .
J gene: TRBJ1-5
D gene: .
V gene: TRBV4-2

CDR3 protein: CASSSIAYEQYF
CDR3 DNA: TGTGCCAGCAGCTCTATCGCCTACGAGCAGTACTTC
clone size: few
J gene: TRBJ2-7
D gene: .
V gene: TRBV7-9

CDR3 protein: CSATRDRGIYEQYF
CDR3 DNA: TGCAGTGCTACCCGGGACAGGGGGATCTACGAGCAGTACTTC
clone size: .
J gene: TRBJ2-7
D gene: TRBD1
V gene: TRBV20-1